The clone carrying this T cell receptor (beta chain) was detected ten times or more. Its antigen remains unidentified. The V segment lost 5 bases and the J segment 6 bases; nucleotides outside the gene matches: 15. CDR1 is SGHAT and CDR2 is FQNNGV in the germline V gene. The CDR3 spans 16 residues. TCR beta CDR3 regions were amplified from RNA. RT-PCR in the first round (using the HTBI primer set) targeted the TCR CDR3. From the multiplex PCR reads, TCRdb called clonotypes with MiXCR, one entry per CDR3 protein. The sample includes approximately 370,000 distinct CDR3 sequences, roughly 17% of them seen just once. This sample was included in a study of T cells in Graves' hyperthyroidism and ophthalmopathy. Whole-study results and caveats: Most thyroid clonotypes expanded above 0.001 were also detected in blood. Ophthalmopathy and stable hyperthyroidism were separated by a 13 V-J model.

Patients were aged 18 to 65, had disease duration under 2 months, and had newly diagnosed hyperthyroidism. The specimen was blood. The TCR sequence derives from a woman in her 30s with Graves' hyperthyroidism that later progressed to Graves' ophthalmopathy. V gene TRBV11-2 combines with J gene TRBJ2-5; 7 bases fit TRBD2. The CDR3 protein is CASSRTGDYSAQTQYF. CDR3 nucleotide sequence: TGTGCCAGCAGCCGAACCGGGGACTATTCTGCGCAGACCCAGTACTTC.